The rows below give T cell receptor beta chains drawn from one sample of a study of cytomegalovirus exposure and HLA in healthy donors. Clones were sequenced by immunoSEQ multiplex PCR, and TCRdb holds only the in-frame ones, with some missing. The table records about 260,000 clones, 90% of them present only once. The sequencing sample was made of PBMCs. The source is a woman aged 25 to 39 in good health and CMV-seronegative. CDR3s include the opening cysteine and the closing phenylalanine or tryptophan. The D gene is left open where the match is weak. Clone size is not always given. Where it is, it says once, few, many or a class for expanded clones.

size: .; V: TRBV28; D: TRBD1; J: TRBJ1-1; CDR3: CASSQTGVNTEAFF; DNA: TGTGCCAGCAGTCAGACAGGGGTGAACACTGAAGCTTTCTTT
size: .; V: TRBV11-2; D: TRBD2; J: TRBJ2-3; CDR3: CASSLGRERDTQYF; DNA: TGTGCCAGCAGCTTAGGGCGGGAGAGAGATACGCAGTATTTT
size: .; V: TRBV11-2; D: TRBD2; J: TRBJ2-2; CDR3: CASSVGLAAYTGELFF; DNA: TGTGCCAGCAGCGTTGGACTAGCGGCCTACACCGGGGAGCTGTTTTTT
size: .; V: TRBV27; D: .; J: TRBJ1-5; CDR3: CASSLHKGNNQPQHF; DNA: TGTGCCAGCAGTTTACACAAAGGTAACAATCAGCCCCAGCATTTT
size: .; V: TRBV7-9; D: .; J: TRBJ1-5; CDR3: CASSLDNQPQHF; DNA: TGTGCCAGCAGCTTAGACAATCAGCCCCAGCATTTT
size: .; V: TRBV5-1; D: .; J: TRBJ2-7; CDR3: CASSRIGDYEQYF; DNA: TGCGCCAGCAGCCGCATTGGGGACTACGAGCAGTACTTC
size: .; V: TRBV9; D: TRBD1; J: TRBJ2-1; CDR3: CASSPDRADEQFF; DNA: TGTGCCAGCAGCCCTGACAGGGCAGATGAGCAGTTCTTC
size: .; V: TRBV18; D: .; J: TRBJ2-7; CDR3: CASLSTSTYEQYF; DNA: TGTGCCAGCTTAAGCACCTCGACCTACGAGCAGTACTTC
size: .; V: TRBV13; D: .; J: TRBJ2-7; CDR3: CANSPLLGRESRSGYEQYF; DNA: TGTGCCAATAGCCCCCTCCTTGGGCGCGAAAGCCGGAGTGGCTACGAGCAGTACTTC
size: .; V: TRBV5-6; D: TRBD1; J: TRBJ2-5; CDR3: CASSPEPDRGLETQYF; DNA: TGTGCCAGCAGCCCGGAACCCGACAGGGGGCTGGAGACCCAGTACTTC
size: .; V: TRBV6-6; D: TRBD1; J: TRBJ1-1; CDR3: CASRQLNRGGDTEAFF; DNA: TGTGCCAGCAGACAACTGAACAGGGGAGGGGACACTGAAGCTTTCTTT
size: .; V: TRBV29-1; D: TRBD1; J: TRBJ1-5; CDR3: CSVLGQGVNQPQHF; DNA: TGCAGCGTTTTAGGCCAGGGGGTAAACCAGCCCCAGCATTTT
size: .; V: TRBV7-8; D: .; J: TRBJ2-7; CDR3: CASSQGSSYEQYF; DNA: TGTGCCAGCAGCCAGGGGTCCTCCTACGAGCAGTACTTC
size: once; V: TRBV5-4; D: TRBD1; J: TRBJ1-1; CDR3: CASSMDRVNTEAFF; DNA: TGTGCCAGCAGCATGGACAGGGTGAACACTGAAGCTTTCTTT
size: .; V: TRBV10-2; D: TRBD2; J: TRBJ2-5; CDR3: CASSDPAGGTRYF; DNA: TGCGCCAGCAGTGACCCAGCGGGAGGAACTCGGTACTTC
size: .; V: TRBV11-2; D: .; J: TRBJ2-7; CDR3: CASSFSASEYEQYF; DNA: TGTGCCAGCAGCTTTAGTGCGTCAGAATACGAGCAGTACTTC